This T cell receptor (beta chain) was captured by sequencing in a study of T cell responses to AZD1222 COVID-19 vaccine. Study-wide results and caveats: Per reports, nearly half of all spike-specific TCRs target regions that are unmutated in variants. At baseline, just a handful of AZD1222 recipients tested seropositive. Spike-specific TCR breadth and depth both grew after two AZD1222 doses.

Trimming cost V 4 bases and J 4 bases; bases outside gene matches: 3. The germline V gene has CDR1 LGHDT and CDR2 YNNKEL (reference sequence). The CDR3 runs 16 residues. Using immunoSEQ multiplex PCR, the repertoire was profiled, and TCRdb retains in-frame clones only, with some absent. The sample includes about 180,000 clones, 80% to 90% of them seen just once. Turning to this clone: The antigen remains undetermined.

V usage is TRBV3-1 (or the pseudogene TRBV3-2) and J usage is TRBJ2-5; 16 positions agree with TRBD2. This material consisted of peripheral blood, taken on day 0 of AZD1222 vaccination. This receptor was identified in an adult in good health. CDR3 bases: TGTGCCAGCAGCCCGGGACTAGCGGGGGGGCTAGAGACCCAGTACTTC. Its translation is CASSPGLAGGLETQYF.